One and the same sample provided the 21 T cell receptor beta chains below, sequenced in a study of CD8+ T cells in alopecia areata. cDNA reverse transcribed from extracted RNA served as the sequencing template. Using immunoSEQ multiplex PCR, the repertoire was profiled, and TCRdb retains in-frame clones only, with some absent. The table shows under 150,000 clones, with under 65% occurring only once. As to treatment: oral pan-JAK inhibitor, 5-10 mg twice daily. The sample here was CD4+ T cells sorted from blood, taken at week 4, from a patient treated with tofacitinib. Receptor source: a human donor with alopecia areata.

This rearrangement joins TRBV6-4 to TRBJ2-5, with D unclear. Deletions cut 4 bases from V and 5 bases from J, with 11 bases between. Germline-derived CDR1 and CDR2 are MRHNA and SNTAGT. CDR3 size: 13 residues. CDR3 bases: TGTGCCAGCAGTGGTTCGCAAGGGGAGACCCAGTACTTC. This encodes CASSGSQGETQYF.

CDR3 nucleotides: TGTGCCAGCAGCGTAGACCCAGTCTCCTACGAGCAGTACTTC. Translated, it gives CASSVDPVSYEQYF. The chain joins TRBV9 to TRBJ2-7; D is undetermined. This CDR3 spans 14 amino acids. Germline loops: CDR1 SGDLS, CDR2 YYNGEE. V was pared by 0 bases and J by 0 bases, with 7 bases between.

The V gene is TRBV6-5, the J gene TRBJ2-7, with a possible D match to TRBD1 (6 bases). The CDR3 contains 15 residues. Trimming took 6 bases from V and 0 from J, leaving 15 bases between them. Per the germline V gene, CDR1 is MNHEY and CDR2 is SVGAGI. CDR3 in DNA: TGTGCCAGCAGGACCTCAGGGGTAGGCTCCTACGAGCAGTACTTC. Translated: CASRTSGVGSYEQYF.

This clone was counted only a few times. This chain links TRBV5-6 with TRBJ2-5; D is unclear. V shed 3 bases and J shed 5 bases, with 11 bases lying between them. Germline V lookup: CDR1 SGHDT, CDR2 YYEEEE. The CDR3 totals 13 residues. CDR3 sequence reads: CASSSGSMETQYF. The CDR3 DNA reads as TGTGCCAGCAGCTCCGGGTCGATGGAGACCCAGTACTTC.

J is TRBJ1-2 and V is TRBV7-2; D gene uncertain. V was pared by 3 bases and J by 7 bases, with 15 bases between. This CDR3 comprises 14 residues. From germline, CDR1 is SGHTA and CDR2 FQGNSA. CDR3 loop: CASSFAYNPGGYTF. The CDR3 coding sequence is TGTGCCAGCAGCTTTGCTTACAATCCCGGTGGCTACACCTTC.

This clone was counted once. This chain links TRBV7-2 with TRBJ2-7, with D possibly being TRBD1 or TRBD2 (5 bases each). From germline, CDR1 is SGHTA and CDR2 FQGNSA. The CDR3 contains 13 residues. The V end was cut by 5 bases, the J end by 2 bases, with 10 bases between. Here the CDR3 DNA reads TGTGCCAGCAGCCCTTTGGGACCCTACGAGCAGTACTTC. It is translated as CASSPLGPYEQYF. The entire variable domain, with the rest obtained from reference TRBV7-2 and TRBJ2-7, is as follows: GAGVSQSPSNKVTEKGKDVELRCDPISGHTALYWYRQSLGQGLEFLIYFQGNSAPDKSGLPSDRFSAERTGGSVSTLTIQRTQQEDSAVYLCASSPLGPYEQYFGPGTRLTVT.

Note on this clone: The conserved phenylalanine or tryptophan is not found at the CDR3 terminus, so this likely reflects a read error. CDR3 coding DNA: TGTGCCTGGAGTGTTCACCCCTCCAGGGGGCTCGGCTACACCCTC. As protein: CAWSVHPSRGLGYTL. The genes are TRBV30 and TRBJ1-2, with 8 bases fitting TRBD1. The ends lost 0 bases at V and 8 bases at J; junction bases unmatched: 11. Germline V gives CDR1 GTSNPN, CDR2 SVGIG (reference sequence). There are 15 residues in the CDR3.

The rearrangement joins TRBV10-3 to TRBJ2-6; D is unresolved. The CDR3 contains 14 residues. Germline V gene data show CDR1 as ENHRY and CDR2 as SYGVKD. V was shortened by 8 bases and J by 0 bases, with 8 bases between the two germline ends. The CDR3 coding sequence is TGTGCCATCTCTGAGTACTCTGGGGCCAACGTCCTGACTTTC. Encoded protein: CAISEYSGANVLTF.

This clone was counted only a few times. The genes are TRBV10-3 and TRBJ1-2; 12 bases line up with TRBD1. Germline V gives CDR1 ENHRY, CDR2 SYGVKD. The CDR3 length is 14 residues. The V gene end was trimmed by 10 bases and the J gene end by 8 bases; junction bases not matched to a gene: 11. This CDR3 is CATQGPGQGAGYTF. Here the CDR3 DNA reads TGTGCCACCCAAGGGCCGGGACAGGGGGCCGGCTACACCTTC.

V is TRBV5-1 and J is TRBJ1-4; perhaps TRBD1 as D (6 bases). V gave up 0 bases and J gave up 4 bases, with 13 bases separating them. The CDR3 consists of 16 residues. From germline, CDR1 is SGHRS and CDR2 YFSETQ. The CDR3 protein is CASSLGTEAGNEKLFF. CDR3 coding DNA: TGCGCCAGCAGCTTGGGGACAGAAGCGGGTAATGAAAAACTGTTTTTT.

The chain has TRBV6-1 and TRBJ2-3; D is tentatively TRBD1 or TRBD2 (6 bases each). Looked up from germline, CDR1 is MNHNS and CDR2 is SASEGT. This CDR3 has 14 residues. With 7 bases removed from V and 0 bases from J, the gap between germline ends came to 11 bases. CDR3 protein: CASKGGPSTDTQYF. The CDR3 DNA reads TGTGCCAGCAAGGGGGGCCCCAGCACAGATACGCAGTATTTT.

The CDR3 here is CASSLGGRRLVHHEQFF. In DNA, the CDR3 is TGTGCCAGCAGTTTAGGGGGTCGGAGACTAGTGCACCATGAGCAGTTCTTC. The chain couples TRBV28 to TRBJ2-1; possibly TRBD2 for D (6 bases). The CDR3 length is 17 residues. Germline V gene data show CDR1 as MDHEN and CDR2 as SYDVKM. Trimming pared 2 bases from V and 8 bases from J, leaving 22 bases between.

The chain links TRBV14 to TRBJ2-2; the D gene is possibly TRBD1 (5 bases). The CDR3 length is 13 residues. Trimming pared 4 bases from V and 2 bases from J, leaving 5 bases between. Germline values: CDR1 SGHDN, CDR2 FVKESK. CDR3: CASSRTNTGELFF. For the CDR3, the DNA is TGTGCCAGCAGCCGGACAAACACCGGGGAGCTGTTTTTT.

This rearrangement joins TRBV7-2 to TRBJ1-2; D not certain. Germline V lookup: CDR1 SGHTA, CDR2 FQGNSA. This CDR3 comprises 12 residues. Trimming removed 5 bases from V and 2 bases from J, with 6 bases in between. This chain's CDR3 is CASSPENYGYTF. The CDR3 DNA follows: TGTGCCAGCAGCCCGGAAAACTATGGCTACACCTTC.

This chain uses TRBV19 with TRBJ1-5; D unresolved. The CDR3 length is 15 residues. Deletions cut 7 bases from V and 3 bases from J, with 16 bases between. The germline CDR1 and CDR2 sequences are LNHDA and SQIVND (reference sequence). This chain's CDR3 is CASTPARSDNQPQHF. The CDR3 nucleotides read TGTGCCAGTACCCCAGCCCGGAGTGACAATCAGCCCCAGCATTTT.

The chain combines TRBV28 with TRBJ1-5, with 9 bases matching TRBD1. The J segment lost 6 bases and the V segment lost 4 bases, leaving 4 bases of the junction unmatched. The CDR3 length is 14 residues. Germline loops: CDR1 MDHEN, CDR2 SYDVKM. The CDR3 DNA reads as TGTGCCAGCAGTTCCGGGACAGGGATTCAGCCCCAGCATTTT. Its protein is CASSSGTGIQPQHF.

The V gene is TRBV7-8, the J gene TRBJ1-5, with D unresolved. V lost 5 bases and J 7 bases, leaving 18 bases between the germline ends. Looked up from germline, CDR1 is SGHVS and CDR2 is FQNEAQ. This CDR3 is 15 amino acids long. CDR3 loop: CASSPHRLGGQPQHF. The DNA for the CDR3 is TGTGCCAGCAGCCCTCACAGATTGGGAGGGCAGCCCCAGCATTTT.

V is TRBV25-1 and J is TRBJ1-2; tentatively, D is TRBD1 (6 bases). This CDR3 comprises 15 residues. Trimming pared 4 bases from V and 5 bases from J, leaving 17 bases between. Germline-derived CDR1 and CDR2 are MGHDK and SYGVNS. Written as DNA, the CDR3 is TGTGCCAGCAGTGGGGAAGGGGGTTTGGGATATGGCTACACCTTC. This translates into CASSGEGGLGYGYTF.

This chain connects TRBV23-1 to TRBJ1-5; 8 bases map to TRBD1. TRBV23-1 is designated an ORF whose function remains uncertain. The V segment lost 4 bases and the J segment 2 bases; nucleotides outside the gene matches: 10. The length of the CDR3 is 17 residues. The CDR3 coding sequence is TGCGCCAGCAGTCTAAGACAGGGGTATGAATGCAATCAGCCCCAGCATTTT. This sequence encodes CASSLRQGYECNQPQHF.

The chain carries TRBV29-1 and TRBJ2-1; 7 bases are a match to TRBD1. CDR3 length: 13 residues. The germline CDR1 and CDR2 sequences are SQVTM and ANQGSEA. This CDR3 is CRARGSSYNEQFF. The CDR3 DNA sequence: TGCAGAGCCAGGGGGAGCTCCTACAATGAGCAGTTCTTC.

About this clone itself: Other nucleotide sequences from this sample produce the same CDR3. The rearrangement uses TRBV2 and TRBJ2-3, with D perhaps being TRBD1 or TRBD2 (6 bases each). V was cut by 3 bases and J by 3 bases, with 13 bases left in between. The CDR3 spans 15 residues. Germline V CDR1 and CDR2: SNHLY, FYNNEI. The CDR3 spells CASSDRGAVTDTQYF. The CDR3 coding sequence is TGTGCCAGCAGTGATAGGGGGGCGGTGACAGATACGCAGTATTTT.